This entry lists 3 T cell receptor beta chains sequenced from one sample in a study of T-cell reconstitution after alpha-beta-depleted transplantation in children. A library of TCRbeta sequences, prepared with unique molecular identifiers, was generated. TCRdb reanalysed the PCR reads using MiXCR and keeps one entry per CDR3 protein. The sample shows about 500,000 distinct CDR3 sequences, about 30% of them seen only once. The source was PBMCs from the stem cell graft donor, collected from the stem cell graft. The receptors stem from a human donor who donated a stem cell graft to a child with aplastic anemia.

Only a few counts were recorded for this clonotype. The V and J genes are TRBV10-3 and TRBJ1-1, with D possibly matching TRBD1 (5 bases). The V and J ends lost 6 bases and 1 base respectively, with 9 bases between them. Germline V gene sequence: CDR1 ENHRY, CDR2 SYGVKD. This CDR3 is built from 13 residues. CDR3 nucleotides: TGTGCCATCAGGGTTGGGGGGAACACTGAAGCTTTCTTT. Its translation is CAIRVGGNTEAFF.

This clonotype showed up just a few times. This rearrangement joins TRBV6-2 or TRBV6-3 to TRBJ1-1, with unresolved D. Per germline, CDR1 MNHEY and CDR2 SVGEGT. This CDR3 contains 15 residues. V dropped 6 bases and J dropped 3 bases, with 17 bases sitting between them. CDR3 DNA sequence: TGTGCCAGCAGGGGTCCGAGGGCGTTGGACACTGAAGCTTTCTTT. Translation gives CASRGPRALDTEAFF.

This clonotype was observed a handful of times. The gene calls are TRBV29-1 and TRBJ2-5, with no clear D. The ends were cut back, 4 bases at V and 13 bases at J, with 25 bases in the middle. Germline CDR1 is SQVTM and CDR2 is ANQGSEA. The length of the CDR3 is 14 residues. In DNA form, the CDR3 reads TGCAGCGTTGGACCGGAGCCGCCCTACTTACCAGGGTACTTC. It yields the protein CSVGPEPPYLPGYF.